This record looks at one T cell receptor (beta chain) sequence and its context. The antigen remains unidentified. The data belong to a study of T cell repertoires in cytomegalovirus infection. TCRdb itself ran the reads through MiXCR, one entry per CDR3 protein. This sample has roughly 120,000 distinct CDR3 sequences; about 31% occur once, and the top ten carry about 54%. Study results and caveats: The study found HLA-C-restricted CMV-specific TCR beta clonotypes dominating the ex vivo response. Cumulative public TCR beta family frequency identified CMV carriers with the relevant HLA.

The sequences come from CD8+ T cells from cultured PBMCs, collected from culture after CMV antigen stimulation. The sequence derives from a human donor in good health (CMV status not recorded). Some clones in this sample may be carry-over from other donors' samples.

CDR3 DNA: TGTGCCAGCAGTTTGTACGGTGGAATGAGCTCCTACAATGAGCAGTTCTTC. Encoded protein: CASSLYGGMSSYNEQFF. The V gene is TRBV27, the J gene TRBJ2-1; D is unresolved. Germline CDR1 MNHEY, CDR2 SMNVEV (reference sequence). Trimming removed 3 bases from V and 0 bases from J, with 15 bases in between. The CDR3 has 17 amino acids.